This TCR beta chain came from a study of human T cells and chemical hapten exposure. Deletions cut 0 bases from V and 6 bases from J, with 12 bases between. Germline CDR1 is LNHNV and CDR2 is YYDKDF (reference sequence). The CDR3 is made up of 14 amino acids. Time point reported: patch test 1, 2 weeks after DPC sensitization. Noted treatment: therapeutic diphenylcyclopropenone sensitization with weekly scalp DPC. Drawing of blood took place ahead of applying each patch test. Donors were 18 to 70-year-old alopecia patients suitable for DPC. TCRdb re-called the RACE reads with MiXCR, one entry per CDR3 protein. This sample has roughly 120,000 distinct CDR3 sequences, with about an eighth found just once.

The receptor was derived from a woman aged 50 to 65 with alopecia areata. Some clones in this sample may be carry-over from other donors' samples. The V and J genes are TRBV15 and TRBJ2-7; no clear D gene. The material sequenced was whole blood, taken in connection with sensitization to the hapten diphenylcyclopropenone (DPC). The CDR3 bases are TGTGCCACCAGCAGAGATCCCGGGCAGTCCGAGCAGTACTTC. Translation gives CATSRDPGQSEQYF.